This T cell receptor (beta chain) was observed in a study of OX40 agonist ivuxolimab in advanced cancers. Study as a whole: Partial responses occurred in three patients (one hepatocellular carcinoma, two cutaneous melanoma).

Germline CDR1 is LNHNV and CDR2 is YYDKDF (reference sequence). This CDR3 spans 16 amino acids. V was cut by 0 bases and J by 2 bases, with 12 bases left in between. Repertoires were generated with immunoSEQ multiplex PCR, while TCRdb's copy carries only in-frame clones and drops some. The repertoire holds tens of thousands of clones, with around 85% as singletons. The V gene is TRBV15, the J gene TRBJ2-3; TRBD1 is a possible D gene (6 bases). Source: CD4+ or CD8+ T cells sorted from blood, taken in a trial of the OX40 agonist ivuxolimab. This clonotype was sampled from an adult with an advanced solid tumor such as melanoma, head and neck, liver or kidney cancer. CDR3 DNA sequence: TGTGCCACCAGCAGAGATAAGGGACATCCCACAGATACGCAGTATTTT. Its translation: CATSRDKGHPTDTQYF.